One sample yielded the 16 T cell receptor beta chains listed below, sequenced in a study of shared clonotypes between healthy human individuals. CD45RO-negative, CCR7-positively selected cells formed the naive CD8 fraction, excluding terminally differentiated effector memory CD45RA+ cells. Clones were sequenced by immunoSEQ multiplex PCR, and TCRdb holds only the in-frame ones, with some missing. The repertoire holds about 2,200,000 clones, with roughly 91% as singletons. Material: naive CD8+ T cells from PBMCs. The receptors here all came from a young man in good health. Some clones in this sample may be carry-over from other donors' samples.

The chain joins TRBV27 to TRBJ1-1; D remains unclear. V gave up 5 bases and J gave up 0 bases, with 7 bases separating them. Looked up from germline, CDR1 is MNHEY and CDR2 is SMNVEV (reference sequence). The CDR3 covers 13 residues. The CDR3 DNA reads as TGTGCCAGCAGTATTGGATTGAACACTGAAGCTTTCTTT. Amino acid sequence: CASSIGLNTEAFF.

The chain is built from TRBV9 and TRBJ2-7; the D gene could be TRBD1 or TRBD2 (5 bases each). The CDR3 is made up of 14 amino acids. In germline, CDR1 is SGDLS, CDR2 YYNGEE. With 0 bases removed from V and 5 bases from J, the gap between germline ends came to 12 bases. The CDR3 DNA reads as TGTGCCAGCAGCGTAGGAGGGGCCCATGACGAGCAGTACTTC. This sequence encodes CASSVGGAHDEQYF. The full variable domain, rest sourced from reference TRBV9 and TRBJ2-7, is DSGVTQTPKHLITATGQRVTLRCSPRSGDLSVYWYQQSLDQGLQFLIQYYNGEERAKGNILERFSAQQFPDLHSELNLSSLELGDSALYFCASSVGGAHDEQYFGPGTRLTVT.

CDR3 residues: CASSSLGQDYEEQYF. CDR3 bases: TGTGCCAGCAGTTCTCTCGGACAGGACTATGAGGAGCAGTACTTC. The chain links TRBV27 to TRBJ2-7; D possibly corresponds to TRBD1 (7 bases). V was shortened by 4 bases and J by 7 bases, with 20 bases between the two germline ends. Germline values: CDR1 MNHEY, CDR2 SMNVEV (reference sequence). CDR3 length: 15 residues.

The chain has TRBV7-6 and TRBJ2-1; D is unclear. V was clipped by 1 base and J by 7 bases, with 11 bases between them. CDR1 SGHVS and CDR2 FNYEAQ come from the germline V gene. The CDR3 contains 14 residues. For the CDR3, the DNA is TGTGCCAGCAGCTTAGGGGTGTGGGCTAATGAGCAGTTCTTC. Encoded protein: CASSLGVWANEQFF.

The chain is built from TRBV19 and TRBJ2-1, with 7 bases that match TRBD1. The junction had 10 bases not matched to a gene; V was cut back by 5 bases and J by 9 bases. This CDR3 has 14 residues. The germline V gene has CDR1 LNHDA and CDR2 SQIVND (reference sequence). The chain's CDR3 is CASSPLGPGGEQFF. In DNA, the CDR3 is TGTGCCAGTAGTCCCCTGGGCCCAGGGGGTGAGCAGTTCTTC.

CDR3 residues: CATSRDHLAEFNQPQHF. In DNA, the CDR3 is TGTGCCACCAGCAGAGATCATTTAGCAGAGTTCAATCAGCCCCAGCATTTT. The rearrangement uses TRBV15 and TRBJ1-5, with D unresolved. V was clipped by 0 bases and J by 3 bases, with 15 bases between them. CDR3 length: 17 amino acids. Germline V gives CDR1 LNHNV, CDR2 YYDKDF (reference sequence).

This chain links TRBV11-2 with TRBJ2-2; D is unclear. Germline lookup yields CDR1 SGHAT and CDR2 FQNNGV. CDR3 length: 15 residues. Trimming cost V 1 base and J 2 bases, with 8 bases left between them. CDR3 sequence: CASSLGPDNTGELFF. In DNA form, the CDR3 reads TGTGCCAGCAGCTTAGGCCCTGATAACACCGGGGAGCTGTTTTTT. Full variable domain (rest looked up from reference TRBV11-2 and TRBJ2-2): EAGVAQSPRYKIIEKRQSVAFWCNPISGHATLYWYQQILGQGPKLLIQFQNNGVVDDSQLPKDRFSAERLKGVDSTLKIQPAKLEDSAVYLCASSLGPDNTGELFFGEGSRLTVL.

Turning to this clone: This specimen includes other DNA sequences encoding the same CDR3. The CDR3 DNA reads TGTGCCAGCAGTTTAGGGGGGGGCAATCAGCCCCAGCATTTT. This gives the protein CASSLGGGNQPQHF. The gene calls are TRBV27 and TRBJ1-5; possibly TRBD1 for D (5 bases). The CDR3 totals 14 residues. Germline CDR1 is MNHEY and CDR2 is SMNVEV (reference sequence). V gave up 2 bases and J gave up 2 bases, with 7 bases separating them.

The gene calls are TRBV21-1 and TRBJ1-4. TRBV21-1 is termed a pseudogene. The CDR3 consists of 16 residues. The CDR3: CASHKKVESTNEKLFF. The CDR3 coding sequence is TGTGCCAGTCACAAAAAGGTAGAGTCAACTAATGAAAAACTGTTTTTT.

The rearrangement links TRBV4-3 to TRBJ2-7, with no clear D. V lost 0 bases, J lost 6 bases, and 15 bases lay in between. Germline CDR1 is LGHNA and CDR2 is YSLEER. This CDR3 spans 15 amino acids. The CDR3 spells CASSQDRQTWAEQYF. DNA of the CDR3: TGCGCCAGCAGCCAAGATAGGCAAACCTGGGCCGAGCAGTACTTC.

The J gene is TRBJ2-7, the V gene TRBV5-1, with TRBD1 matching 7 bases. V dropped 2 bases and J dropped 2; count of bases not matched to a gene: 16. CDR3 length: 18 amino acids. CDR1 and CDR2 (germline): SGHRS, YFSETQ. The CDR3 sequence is CASSLTSQGQYPTYEQYF. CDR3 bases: TGCGCCAGCAGCTTAACTTCACAGGGGCAATATCCGACCTACGAGCAGTACTTC.

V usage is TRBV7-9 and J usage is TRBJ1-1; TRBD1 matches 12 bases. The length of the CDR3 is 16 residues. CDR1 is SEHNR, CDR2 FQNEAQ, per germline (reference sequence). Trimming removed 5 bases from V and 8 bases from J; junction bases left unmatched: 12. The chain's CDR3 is CASSPLRGQGAQEAFF. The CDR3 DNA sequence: TGTGCCAGCAGCCCTCTCAGGGGACAGGGGGCGCAGGAAGCTTTCTTT.

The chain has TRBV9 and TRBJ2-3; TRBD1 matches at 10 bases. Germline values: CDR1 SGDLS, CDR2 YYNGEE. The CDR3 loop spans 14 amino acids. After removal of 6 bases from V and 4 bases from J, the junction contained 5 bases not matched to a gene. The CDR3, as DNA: TGTGCCAGCAACCGACAGGGGGCTTCAGATACGCAGTATTTT. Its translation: CASNRQGASDTQYF.

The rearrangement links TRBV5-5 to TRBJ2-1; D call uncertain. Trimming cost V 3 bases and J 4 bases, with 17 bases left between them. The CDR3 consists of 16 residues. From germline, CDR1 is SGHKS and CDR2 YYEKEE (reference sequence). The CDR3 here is CASSSGITLLYNEQFF. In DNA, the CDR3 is TGTGCCAGCAGCTCTGGCATAACTCTCCTATACAATGAGCAGTTCTTC.

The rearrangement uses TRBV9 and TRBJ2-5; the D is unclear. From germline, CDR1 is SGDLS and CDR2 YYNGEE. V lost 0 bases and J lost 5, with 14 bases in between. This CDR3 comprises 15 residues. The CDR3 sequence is CASSVESNFRETQYF. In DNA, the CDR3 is TGTGCCAGCAGCGTAGAAAGCAACTTCAGGGAGACCCAGTACTTC.

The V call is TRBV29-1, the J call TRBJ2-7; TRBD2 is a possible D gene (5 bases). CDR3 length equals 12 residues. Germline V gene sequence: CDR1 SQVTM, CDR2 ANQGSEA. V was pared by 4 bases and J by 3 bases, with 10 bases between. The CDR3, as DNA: TGCAGCGTTGTGGCGGGTTTCTACGAGCAGTACTTC. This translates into CSVVAGFYEQYF.